This T cell receptor beta chain was recovered during a study of blood T cells in healthy people across ages. Then a second PCR, running about 6 to 12 cycles, was carried out with a sample-barcoded 5' primer and a J-beta primer mix. TCRdb reprocessed the 5' RACE reads via MiXCR and lists one record per CDR3 protein. The repertoire holds under 2 million distinct CDR3 sequences, with approximately 32% as singletons. Turning to this clonotype: No antigen is known for it. A much larger clone lies one base from this, so it may be a read error.

From germline, CDR1 is SGHVS and CDR2 FQNEAQ. The CDR3 totals 15 residues. Peripheral blood was drawn, around 9.4 milliliters per donor. Overall study results and limits: Estimated diversity that came from one million T cells was considered an underestimate.

This TCR was sampled from a woman between 25 and 40 years old in good health. The chain employs TRBV7-8 and TRBJ2-4, with 7 bases that match TRBD2. Judging by the DNA end, TRBJ2-7 fits better; the J call may be wrong. Sequencing was done on a sample of blood. This CDR3 reads CAGSLASGSSYEQYF. CDR3 nucleotide sequence: TGTGCCGGCAGCTTGGCTAGCGGAAGCTCCTACGAGCAGTACTTC.